The rows below give T cell receptor beta chains drawn from one sample of a study of blood T cell repertoires in COVID-19. The protocol was immunoSEQ multiplex PCR, while the TCRdb copy is restricted to in-frame clones and leaves out a portion. The table includes 110,000 to 150,000 clones, about 90% detected once. Sequenced input: peripheral blood. These receptors were collected from an elderly woman with acute or convalescent COVID-19. Each CDR3 is given with its conserved first and last residue. The order of the fields is D gene, clone size, J gene, CDR3 length, V gene, CDR3 protein, CDR3 DNA. The D gene is left open where the match is weak. Not all rows give a size; the values are once, few, many and, for expanded clones, a class.

>TRBD1|.|TRBJ1-2|14|TRBV9
CASSVGGQGNGYTF
TGTGCCAGCAGCGTAGGTGGACAGGGAAATGGCTACACCTTC
>.|.|TRBJ2-7|17|TRBV6-1
CASSERVTGFNSYEQYF
TGTGCCAGCAGTGAACGAGTGACGGGTTTTAACTCCTACGAGCAGTACTTC
>TRBD1|.|TRBJ1-6|15|TRBV19
CATHRGSSYNSPLHF
TGTGCCACTCACAGGGGTAGCTCCTATAATTCACCCCTCCACTTT
>.|.|TRBJ1-1|13|TRBV5-1
CASNTGGGTEAFF
TGCGCCAGCAACACCGGAGGAGGCACTGAAGCTTTCTTT
>.|.|TRBJ2-7|14|TRBV6-5
CASSYIQGPYEQYF
TGTGCCAGCAGTTACATCCAGGGGCCCTACGAGCAGTACTTC
>TRBD1|.|TRBJ1-1|15|TRBV5-1
CASSLMTGANTEAFF
TGCGCCAGCAGCTTAATGACAGGGGCAAACACTGAAGCTTTCTTT
>.|once|TRBJ1-1|11|TRBV12-3/TRBV12-4
CASKRGPEAFF
TGTGCCAGCAAGCGGGGCCCTGAAGCTTTCTTT
>.|.|TRBJ2-7|15|TRBV7-9
CASSLALGGAGEQYF
TGTGCCAGCAGCTTAGCGCTGGGGGGTGCGGGGGAGCAGTACTTC
>TRBD1|.|TRBJ2-7|12|TRBV7-9
CASSSDRAEQYF
TGTGCCAGCAGCTCGGACAGGGCCGAGCAGTACTTC
>TRBD1|.|TRBJ2-4|14|TRBV9
CASSPGTGGNIQYF
TGTGCCAGCAGCCCGGGGACAGGGGGAAACATTCAGTACTTC
>.|.|TRBJ1-2|13|TRBV5-5
CASSFLRQDGYTF
TGTGCCAGCAGCTTCCTTCGACAGGACGGCTACACCTTC
>TRBD1|.|TRBJ1-4|14|TRBV5-1
CASSKGTVNEKLFF
TGCGCCAGCAGCAAAGGGACAGTTAATGAAAAACTGTTTTTT
>TRBD1|once|TRBJ1-5|17|TRBV4-2
CASSQAMGQGLNQPQHF
TGTGCCAGCAGCCAAGCTATGGGACAGGGCCTTAATCAGCCCCAGCATTTT
>TRBD2|.|TRBJ2-1|21|TRBV5-1
CASSLPGTSGGAGSSYNEQFF
TGCGCCAGCAGCTTGCCCGGGACTAGCGGGGGGGCCGGTTCCTCCTACAATGAGCAGTTCTTC
>TRBD1|.|TRBJ1-1|16|TRBV4-2
CASSQVSGGRSTEAFF
TGTGCCAGCAGCCAAGTGTCAGGGGGTAGGAGCACTGAAGCTTTCTTT
>.|.|TRBJ1-6|12|TRBV11-2
CASSLGTSPLHF
TGTGCCAGCAGCTTAGGGACATCACCCCTCCACTTT
>TRBD1|.|TRBJ2-7|17|TRBV6-1
CASSGTGAGGQSYEQYF
TGTGCCAGCAGTGGGACCGGGGCAGGGGGCCAATCCTACGAGCAGTACTTC